One and the same sample provided the 9 T cell receptor beta chains below, sequenced in a study of OX40 agonist ivuxolimab in advanced cancers. Using immunoSEQ multiplex PCR, the repertoire was profiled, and TCRdb retains in-frame clones only, with some absent. The sample shows approximately 50,000 clones, approximately 80% of them seen only once. The input for sequencing was CD4+ or CD8+ T cells sorted from blood, taken in a trial of the OX40 agonist ivuxolimab. Receptors originate from an adult with an advanced solid tumor such as melanoma, head and neck, liver or kidney cancer.

The chain couples TRBV30 to TRBJ2-4; either TRBD1 or TRBD2 may fit D (6 bases each). The CDR3 runs to 14 residues. Germline V CDR1 and CDR2: GTSNPN, SVGIG (reference sequence). V shed 5 bases and J shed 2 bases, with 13 bases lying between them. DNA for the CDR3: TGTGCCTGGGGTCAAGGGGGGTCCAAAAACATTCAGTACTTC. The encoded protein is CAWGQGGSKNIQYF.

The gene calls are TRBV27 and TRBJ2-5, with TRBD2 matching over 8 bases. CDR1 and CDR2 from the germline V gene are MNHEY and SMNVEV (reference sequence). The CDR3 sequence is 19 residues long. J gave up 3 bases and V 5 bases, and 20 bases lay outside the gene matches. CDR3 nucleotides: TGTGCCAGCAGTCCCTGGCGAGCGGGAGTGGTCTTAGGGGAAGAGACCCAGTACTTC. Translation: CASSPWRAGVVLGEETQYF.

This clone was seen only a few times. The rearrangement joins TRBV29-1 to TRBJ2-5; 7 bases match TRBD1. The germline V gene encodes CDR1 SQVTM and CDR2 ANQGSEA. This CDR3 region has 15 residues. Trimming cost V 4 bases and J 7 bases; bases outside gene matches: 15. This CDR3 is CSVVTGVGRYGTQYF. CDR3 sequence (DNA): TGCAGCGTTGTCACAGGGGTGGGTCGGTACGGGACCCAGTACTTC. Looking up the rest from reference TRBV29-1 and TRBJ2-5 gives the full variable domain: SAVISQKPSRDICQRGTSLTIQCQVDSQVTMMFWYRQQPGQSLTLIATANQGSEATYESGFVIDKFPISRPNLTFSTLTVSNMSPEDSSIYLCSVVTGVGRYGTQYFGPGTRLLVL.

The chain uses TRBV30 and TRBJ1-3; D is unresolved. The CDR3 has 17 amino acids. Germline loops: CDR1 GTSNPN, CDR2 SVGIG (reference sequence). Deletions cut 2 bases from V and 0 bases from J, with 17 bases between. In DNA, the CDR3 is TGTGCCTGGAGTCCAGAAGACTCCTGGAGCTCTGGAAACACCATATATTTT. Amino acids: CAWSPEDSWSSGNTIYF.

V is TRBV18 and J is TRBJ2-1; TRBD2 matches 10 bases. CDR1 KGHSH and CDR2 LQKENI come from the germline V gene. This CDR3 is built from 16 residues. Trimming cost V 3 bases and J 10 bases; bases outside gene matches: 12. CDR3 sequence (DNA): TGTGCCAGCTCACCCCGAACTAGCGGGGATTACAGGGAGCAGTTCTTC. Its protein is CASSPRTSGDYREQFF.

The chain employs TRBV19 and TRBJ2-3; 8 nucleotides align to TRBD2. From germline, CDR1 is LNHDA and CDR2 SQIVND (reference sequence). This CDR3 region has 24 residues. Germline trimming cut 5 bases from V and 7 bases from J; bases unmatched to any gene: 38. CDR3: CASSPHLHSGGDLRWGRWLNTQYF. Here the CDR3 DNA reads TGTGCCAGTAGTCCTCATCTACACAGCGGGGGTGACCTACGGTGGGGAAGGTGGTTAAATACGCAGTATTTT.

This sequence joins TRBV10-3 and TRBJ1-6; 8 nucleotides line up with TRBD1. The germline gives CDR1 ENHRY, CDR2 SYGVKD. The ends lost 2 bases at V and 7 bases at J; junction bases unmatched: 4. This CDR3 comprises 15 residues. The CDR3 DNA reads as TGTGCCATCAGTGAGGGACAGGGATCGAATTCACCCCTCCACTTT. Protein sequence: CAISEGQGSNSPLHF.

The V call is TRBV2, the J call TRBJ2-6; the D gene is possibly TRBD2 (5 bases). The CDR3 is 13 amino acids. Trimming shortened V by 8 bases and J by 4 bases, and 9 bases separated the two germline ends. Germline V CDR1 and CDR2: SNHLY, FYNNEI. The DNA for the CDR3 is TGTGCCAGCCGGAGGTTCGGGGCCAACGTCCTGACTTTC. Translated, it gives CASRRFGANVLTF.

The rearrangement uses TRBV6-1 and TRBJ1-2; TRBD1 agrees at 7 bases. Looked up from germline, CDR1 is MNHNS and CDR2 is SASEGT. This CDR3 is built from 13 residues. Trimming removed 9 bases from V and 4 bases from J; junction bases left unmatched: 8. This CDR3 reads CASERTGFYGYTF. The CDR3 DNA follows: TGTGCCAGTGAGAGGACAGGTTTCTATGGCTACACCTTC.